A selection of T cell receptor beta chains follows, all from one sample in a study of T-cell memory formation after mild COVID-19. TCRdb re-derived calls from the 5' RACE reads in MiXCR, one entry per CDR3 protein. Among approximately 60,000 distinct CDR3 sequences, roughly 10% were seen once, and the ten largest hold about 1%. The sample comprised PBMCs or a T cell subset sorted from them (not recorded which). All receptors derive from a man aged 18-30 years who had mild COVID-19 (a few samples of this study predate the infection). Cell type and time point are not known. Both conserved end residues are part of each CDR3. D genes are given only for firm matches. Clone size is shown for a subset of rows, as once, few, many or a class of expanded clone.

>-|TRBV6-5|TRBD2|TRBJ2-5
CASSYSITSGGPLETQYF
TGTGCCAGCAGTTACTCAATTACTAGCGGGGGCCCTCTGGAGACCCAGTACTTC
>few|TRBV7-9|-|TRBJ2-3
CASSLSQSEGTDTQYF
TGTGCCAGCAGCTTATCGCAGTCCGAGGGTACAGATACGCAGTATTTT
>many|TRBV20-1|TRBD2|TRBJ2-3
CSARKRGSTDTQYF
TGCAGTGCTAGGAAGCGGGGGTCCACAGATACGCAGTATTTT
>few|TRBV15|-|TRBJ2-7
CATSRDRGYEQYF
TGTGCCACCAGCAGAGATAGGGGATACGAGCAGTACTTC
>few|TRBV7-2|-|TRBJ2-5
CASSQRIQETQYF
TGTGCCAGCAGCCAACGGATTCAAGAGACCCAGTACTTC
>many|TRBV6-2/TRBV6-3|-|TRBJ2-3
CASSYGGGTQYF
TGTGCCAGCAGTTATGGTGGCGGTACGCAGTATTTT
>few|TRBV7-2|TRBD1|TRBJ1-5
CASGVTGDQPQHF
TGTGCCAGCGGTGTGACAGGGGATCAGCCCCAGCATTTT
>many|TRBV7-2|TRBD1|TRBJ2-7
CASSSDRFNEQYF
TGTGCCAGCAGCTCGGACAGGTTCAACGAGCAGTACTTC
>many|TRBV24-1|-|TRBJ2-2
CATSRDIPINTGELFF
TGTGCCACCAGCCGGGACATACCAATCAACACCGGGGAGCTGTTTTTT
>many|TRBV6-2/TRBV6-3|TRBD2|TRBJ2-3
CASSYPFPGGREDTQYF
TGTGCCAGCAGTTACCCCTTTCCGGGGGGTCGTGAAGATACGCAGTATTTT
>few|TRBV11-2|-|TRBJ2-1
CASSFPQVRGPQEQFF
TGTGCCAGCAGCTTTCCCCAGGTCCGGGGGCCCCAGGAGCAGTTCTTC
>many|TRBV12-3/TRBV12-4|TRBD2|TRBJ2-1
CASGYSGGAFNEQFF
TGTGCCAGCGGTTATAGCGGGGGGGCCTTCAATGAGCAGTTCTTC
>few|TRBV20-1|-|TRBJ2-5
CSASTGMGETQYF
TGCAGTGCTAGTACAGGGATGGGGGAGACCCAGTACTTC
>many|TRBV6-2/TRBV6-3|-|TRBJ2-3
CASSYTGDTDTQYF
TGTGCCAGCAGTTATACCGGGGACACAGATACGCAGTATTTT
>many|TRBV24-1|-|TRBJ2-6
CATSDSGVAMGANVLTF
TGTGCCACCAGTGATTCCGGAGTAGCGATGGGGGCCAACGTCCTGACTTTC
>few|TRBV11-2|-|TRBJ1-6
CASSTDKGPWSPLHF
TGTGCCAGCAGCACAGATAAGGGGCCCTGGTCACCCCTCCACTTT
>-|TRBV5-1|-|TRBJ2-4
CASSLVSRLGGKNIQYF
TGCGCCAGCAGCTTGGTCAGTAGGCTGGGAGGCAAAAACATTCAGTACTTC
>few|TRBV5-1|TRBD2|TRBJ2-7
CASSRAGDKVEGQYF
TGCGCCAGCAGCAGAGCGGGGGACAAAGTTGAGGGGCAGTACTTC
>few|TRBV9|TRBD1|TRBJ1-1
CASSARQGHTEAFF
TGTGCCAGCAGCGCCCGACAGGGGCACACTGAAGCTTTCTTT
>many|TRBV5-1|TRBD1|TRBJ1-4
CASRSGTGGANEKLFF
TGCGCCAGCAGGTCCGGGACAGGGGGCGCAAACGAAAAACTGTTTTTT
>-|TRBV12-3/TRBV12-4|-|TRBJ2-4
CASSLNYIQYF
TGTGCCAGCAGTTTAAATTACATTCAGTACTTC
>-|TRBV28|TRBD1|TRBJ2-1
CASSPPRQGSSYNEQFF
TGTGCCAGCAGTCCCCCCCGACAGGGCAGCTCCTACAATGAGCAGTTCTTC
>-|TRBV12-3/TRBV12-4|-|TRBJ1-5
CASREGTGQPQHF
TGTGCCAGCAGAGAGGGGACGGGTCAGCCCCAGCATTTT
>many|TRBV20-1|TRBD2|TRBJ2-3
CSAAGLAGGTDTQYF
TGCAGTGCTGCGGGACTAGCGGGGGGCACAGATACGCAGTATTTT
>few|TRBV6-6|-|TRBJ1-2
CASSYSAGNGYTF
TGTGCCAGCAGTTACTCGGCAGGGAATGGCTACACCTTC
>few|TRBV7-2|-|TRBJ2-5
CASSFNPRETQYF
TGTGCCAGCAGCTTTAACCCTCGGGAGACCCAGTACTTC